The 10 T cell receptor beta chains below come from one sample, sequenced in a study of control samples from healthy donors and cancer patients. Profiled with immunoSEQ multiplex PCR; TCRdb holds only in-frame clones, not every one. The sample contains approximately 69,000 clones, more than 70% of which appear only once. Material: PBMCs. The receptors come from a man aged 55 to 70 with colorectal cancer.

The chain joins TRBV21-1 to TRBJ2-3; the table's D call, TRBD2, was not checked against the DNA. TRBV21-1 is annotated as a pseudogene. This CDR3 is built from 17 residues. CDR3: CASSPSGRGSGTETQYF. The CDR3 bases are TGTGCCAGCAGCCCTTCCGGGAGGGGGTCCGGCACAGAGACGCAGTATTTT.

This chain connects TRBV19 to TRBJ1-4; perhaps TRBD1 as D (6 bases). The CDR3 loop spans 16 amino acids. CDR1 and CDR2 from the germline V gene are LNHDA and SQIVND (reference sequence). Between the trimmed V and J ends, which lost 4 bases and 1 base, there was a span of 13 bases. Written as DNA, the CDR3 is TGTGCCAGTAGTACCCAGCAGGGGCTAACTAATGAAAAACTGTTTTTT. It encodes CASSTQQGLTNEKLFF. Filled out from reference TRBV19 and TRBJ1-4, the complete variable domain reads DGGITQSPKYLFRKEGQNVTLSCEQNLNHDAMYWYRQDPGQGLRLIYYSQIVNDFQKGDIAEGYSVSREKKESFPLTVTSAQKNPTAFYLCASSTQQGLTNEKLFFGSGTQLSVL.

The V call is TRBV19, the J call TRBJ1-5, with 8 nucleotides matching TRBD1. The germline V gene encodes CDR1 LNHDA and CDR2 SQIVND (reference sequence). The CDR3 length is 17 residues. Trimming at V came to 8 bases and at J to 0 bases, leaving 12 bases not matched to a gene. CDR3 DNA: TGTGCCAGTGATATTGGGACAGGCCGATATAGCAATCAGCCCCAGCATTTT. This translates into CASDIGTGRYSNQPQHF.

The rearrangement uses TRBV6-5 and TRBJ1-2; D is uncertain. The V end lost 0 bases, the J end lost 8 bases, and 10 bases lay between the germline ends. The length of the CDR3 is 13 residues. Germline values: CDR1 MNHEY, CDR2 SVGAGI. CDR3 region: CASSYSMQSGYTF. CDR3 coding DNA: TGTGCCAGCAGTTACTCGATGCAGAGCGGCTACACCTTC.

This clone appeared a few times. This chain uses TRBV19 with TRBJ1-6; a weak D match, TRBD1 (6 bases). The CDR3 covers 13 residues. With 4 bases removed from V and 9 bases from J, the gap between germline ends came to 10 bases. Germline V gene lookup returns CDR1 LNHDA and CDR2 SQIVND (reference sequence). This CDR3 is CASSTQGGSPLHF. DNA for the CDR3: TGTGCCAGTAGTACACAGGGTGGTTCACCCCTCCACTTT.

DNA for the CDR3: TGTGCCAGTAGTATAGGGGGTGTCGCCGGGGAGCTGTTTTTT. Translated: CASSIGGVAGELFF. This chain uses TRBV19 with TRBJ2-2; D remains ambiguous. CDR3 length: 14 amino acids. The V and J ends lost 1 base and 6 bases respectively, with 9 bases between them. Per germline, CDR1 LNHDA and CDR2 SQIVND (reference sequence).

The V and J genes are TRBV9 and TRBJ2-2; 8 bases are shared with TRBD2. CDR1 and CDR2 from the germline V gene are SGDLS and YYNGEE. The ends lost 4 bases at V and 3 bases at J; junction bases unmatched: 8. This CDR3 has 16 amino acids. The CDR3 nucleotides read TGTGCCAGCAGCCCACATAGCGGGGTTGACACCGGGGAGCTGTTTTTT. Amino acid sequence: CASSPHSGVDTGELFF.

The rearrangement links TRBV5-3 to TRBJ2-7; 8 bases agree with TRBD1. TRBV5-3 is designated an ORF whose function remains uncertain. CDR3 length: 16 amino acids. V shed 1 base, J shed 7 bases, and the junction held 13 bases outside the gene matches. The CDR3 DNA sequence: TGTGCCAGAAGCTTGTTGCCCCAGGGGGCTACCGAGGAGCAGTACTTC. It yields the protein CARSLLPQGATEEQYF.

The table lists this clone with a count of one. The chain carries TRBV12-5 and TRBJ2-3; TRBD2 matches at 10 bases. Unmatched junction bases numbered 8, after V lost 2 bases and J lost 6 bases. CDR1 and CDR2 from the germline V gene are LGHNT and FRNRAP. The CDR3 is 16 amino acids. DNA for the CDR3: TGTGCTAGTGGTTTGAGCCTAGCGGGGGAACTGGATACGCAGTATTTT. Protein: CASGLSLAGELDTQYF.

The rearrangement joins TRBV7-6 to TRBJ2-2; 8 nucleotides match TRBD2. CDR1 is SGHVS and CDR2 is FNYEAQ in the germline V gene. The CDR3 is 16 residues long. The junction had 3 bases not matched to a gene; V was cut back by 1 base and J by 2 bases. The CDR3 region is CASSLVLAGNTGELFF. Written as DNA, the CDR3 is TGTGCCAGCAGCTTAGTTCTAGCGGGTAACACCGGGGAGCTGTTTTTT.